This T cell receptor (beta chain) was recorded in a study of Graves' ophthalmopathy and Graves' hyperthyroidism. General observations from the study: Most expanded clonotypes from thyroid (those above 0.001 frequency) were also found in blood. With 70.59% sensitivity and around 79% specificity, the model predicted ophthalmopathy progression.

Other autoimmune diseases, uncontrolled infections, pregnancy or lactation excluded patients from enrollment. In this sample, this clonotype turned up a few times. What it recognizes is unknown. Germline loops: CDR1 SEHNR, CDR2 FQNEAQ (reference sequence). V dropped 7 bases and J dropped 1 base, with 20 bases sitting between them. The CDR3 has 17 residues. The TCR beta CDR3 regions underwent amplification from RNA transcripts. HTBI-primed RT-PCR formed the first round, and a multiplex PCR formed the second. TCRdb used MiXCR to reprocess the multiplex PCR reads, holding one entry per CDR3 protein. The table lists about 240,000 distinct CDR3 sequences, 45% of them singletons.

The sequence was obtained from an adult man with Graves' ophthalmopathy. The sequenced sample was peripheral blood. This sequence joins TRBV7-9 and TRBJ1-5; no firm D call. CDR3 loop: CASTSPPTPRSNQPQHF. The CDR3 bases are TGTGCCAGCACCTCTCCCCCCACCCCAAGGAGCAATCAGCCCCAGCATTTT. Full variable domain (remainder filled in from reference TRBV7-9 and TRBJ1-5): DTGVSQNPRHKITKRGQNVTFRCDPISEHNRLYWYRQTLGQGPEFLTYFQNEAQLEKSRLLSDRFSAERPKGSFSTLEIQRTEQGDSAMYLCASTSPPTPRSNQPQHFGDGTRLSIL.